This passage covers 21 T cell receptor beta chains from one sample sequenced in a study of blood T cell repertoires in COVID-19. The data were produced by immunoSEQ multiplex PCR, yet TCRdb's version contains in-frame clones alone and is incomplete. The table has 70,000 to 85,000 clones, roughly four fifths seen once. The sequencing sample was made of peripheral blood. The receptor source for this set is a human donor in a cohort sampled during active COVID-19.

The chain couples TRBV3-1 (or the pseudogene TRBV3-2) to TRBJ1-1, with 7 nucleotides matching TRBD1. The ends lost 4 bases at V and 8 bases at J; junction bases unmatched: 10. The CDR3 consists of 14 residues. Germline assignment: CDR1 LGHDT and CDR2 YNNKEL (reference sequence). CDR3: CASSRTGAALEAFF. The DNA for the CDR3 is TGTGCCAGCAGCCGTACAGGGGCCGCCCTGGAAGCTTTCTTT.

This chain joins TRBV7-9 and TRBJ2-1, with D possibly being TRBD1 (5 bases). This CDR3 is 16 amino acids long. From germline, CDR1 is SEHNR and CDR2 FQNEAQ (reference sequence). Between the trimmed V and J ends, which lost 8 bases and 2 bases, there was a span of 19 bases. CDR3 DNA: TGTGCCAGCGGATTACGAAGGCAGGGTACCTACAATGAGCAGTTCTTC. This translates into CASGLRRQGTYNEQFF.

This clone is a singleton in its sample. Other DNA sequences in the sample encode the same CDR3. V and J are TRBV7-3 and TRBJ2-1; D is possibly TRBD2 (6 bases). Germline V gene data show CDR1 as SGHTA and CDR2 as FQGTGA. The CDR3 loop spans 12 amino acids. Trimming pared 3 bases from V and 7 bases from J, leaving 7 bases between. CDR3 coding DNA: TGTGCCAGCAGCTTTGCGGGGAATGAGCAGTTCTTC. Translating it yields CASSFAGNEQFF.

This clone was recorded many times. The rearrangement links TRBV28 to TRBJ1-1; D remains ambiguous. The V gene lost 7 bases and the J gene lost 6 bases, with 15 bases spanning the gap. The CDR3 consists of 13 residues. From germline, CDR1 is MDHEN and CDR2 SYDVKM. The CDR3 nucleotides read TGTGCCAGCACCCGGTCTTTAACTCCTGAAGCTTTCTTT. It translates to CASTRSLTPEAFF.

The gene calls are TRBV3-1 (or the pseudogene TRBV3-2) and TRBJ1-3; perhaps TRBD1 as D (5 bases). This CDR3 has 19 amino acids. Germline V lookup: CDR1 LGHDT, CDR2 YNNKEL (reference sequence). Trimming shortened V by 8 bases and J by 0 bases, and 26 bases separated the two germline ends. CDR3 protein: CASGRRAARRDSSGNTIYF. For the CDR3, the DNA is TGTGCCAGCGGTAGAAGGGCCGCGAGACGGGACTCCTCTGGAAACACCATATATTTT.

The rearrangement links TRBV3-1 (or the pseudogene TRBV3-2) to TRBJ2-3; 9 bases agree with TRBD1. Germline trimming cut 4 bases from V and 2 bases from J; bases unmatched to any gene: 7. The germline V gene encodes CDR1 LGHDT and CDR2 YNNKEL (reference sequence). The CDR3 runs 16 residues. The CDR3 here is CASSPGRDRVTDTQYF. The CDR3, as DNA: TGTGCCAGCAGCCCCGGCCGGGACAGGGTCACAGATACGCAGTATTTT.

J is TRBJ2-7 and V is TRBV5-1; D unresolved. Between the trimmed V and J ends, which lost 2 bases and 0 bases, there was a span of 12 bases. Germline V gene data show CDR1 as SGHRS and CDR2 as YFSETQ. There are 15 residues in the CDR3. Here the CDR3 reads CASSFEEISSYEQYF. In DNA form, the CDR3 reads TGCGCCAGCAGCTTTGAGGAGATCAGCTCCTACGAGCAGTACTTC.

V usage is TRBV3-1 (or the pseudogene TRBV3-2) and J usage is TRBJ1-4; a weak D match, TRBD1 (5 bases). The germline V gene has CDR1 LGHDT and CDR2 YNNKEL (reference sequence). The CDR3 is 17 residues long. V gave up 0 bases and J gave up 2 bases, with 13 bases separating them. CDR3 in DNA: TGTGCCAGCAGCCAAGAGGTGTGGCAGGGCACTAATGAAAAACTGTTTTTT. This encodes CASSQEVWQGTNEKLFF.

The chain combines TRBV7-9 with TRBJ1-2; tentative D call: TRBD1 (6 bases). V lost 6 bases and J 6 bases, leaving 17 bases between the germline ends. CDR1 SEHNR and CDR2 FQNEAQ come from the germline V gene (reference sequence). The CDR3 is 14 residues long. In DNA form, the CDR3 reads TGTGCCAGCAGATCAGACAGGCCCGAGGATGGCTACACCTTC. Translated, it gives CASRSDRPEDGYTF.

This clone has only one observation. The V gene is TRBV6-5, the J gene TRBJ1-3, with a tentative D call TRBD1 (6 bases). This CDR3 region has 15 residues. CDR1 MNHEY and CDR2 SVGAGI come from the germline V gene. V was cut by 8 bases and J by 0 bases, with 14 bases left in between. The CDR3 DNA reads TGTGCCAGCGCTACTGACAGGCACTCTGGAAACACCATATATTTT. It codes for CASATDRHSGNTIYF.

The chain employs TRBV5-1 and TRBJ1-5, with unresolved D. CDR3 length: 13 residues. Trimming took 4 bases from V and 7 from J, leaving 12 bases between them. Germline assignment: CDR1 SGHRS and CDR2 YFSETQ. CDR3 nucleotides: TGCGCCAGCAGCCGAGTCTCGGGACAGCCCCAGCATTTT. It yields the protein CASSRVSGQPQHF.

This chain uses TRBV30 with TRBJ1-6, with D tentatively TRBD1 (5 bases). The V gene lost 7 bases and the J gene lost 9 bases, with 19 bases spanning the gap. The CDR3 totals 14 residues. Germline lookup yields CDR1 GTSNPN and CDR2 SVGIG (reference sequence). The CDR3 DNA reads as TGTGCCTCCCCCCGGCGGGGTAGGGGTTCACCCCTCCACTTT. Its protein is CASPRRGRGSPLHF.

This chain joins TRBV7-2 and TRBJ1-2; TRBD1 might be the D (5 bases). The germline CDR1 and CDR2 sequences are SGHTA and FQGNSA. CDR3 length: 14 amino acids. V gave up 5 bases and J gave up 5 bases, with 15 bases separating them. CDR3 bases: TGTGCCAGCAGCCAAGTAGGGGCGGGGTATGGCTACACCTTC. Its translation is CASSQVGAGYGYTF.

This clone turned up a few times. The chain has TRBV5-4 and TRBJ2-7; tentative D call: TRBD2 (5 bases). V was trimmed by 3 bases and J by 0 bases, leaving 10 bases between them. The V gene's germline CDR1 is SGHNT and CDR2 YYREEE (reference sequence). The CDR3 contains 14 residues. CDR3 bases: TGTGCCAGCAGCTCAGGACTGCGCTCCTACGAGCAGTACTTC. Its translation: CASSSGLRSYEQYF. Full variable domain (outside the CDR3, taken from reference TRBV5-4 and TRBJ2-7): ETGVTQSPTHLIKTRGQQVTLRCSSQSGHNTVSWYQQALGQGPQFIFQYYREEENGRGNFPPRFSGLQFPNYSSELNVNALELDDSALYLCASSSGLRSYEQYFGPGTRLTVT.

This clone appeared once. V gene TRBV28 combines with J gene TRBJ2-3; tentative D call: TRBD1 (6 bases). Between the trimmed V and J ends, which lost 5 bases and 2 bases, there was a span of 14 bases. The CDR3 runs 15 residues. Germline V CDR1 and CDR2: MDHEN, SYDVKM. The CDR3 bases are TGTGCCAGCAGTACCCCTCGGACAGTCACAGATACGCAGTATTTT. It translates to CASSTPRTVTDTQYF.

This chain connects TRBV4-2 to TRBJ2-3, with 10 bases fitting TRBD2. J was trimmed by 1 base and V by 0 bases; bases with no gene match: 1. Germline V gives CDR1 LGHNA, CDR2 YNFKEQ. The CDR3 contains 16 residues. This CDR3 is CASSQEGTSGTDTQYF. The CDR3 DNA sequence: TGTGCCAGCAGCCAAGAGGGGACTAGCGGCACAGATACGCAGTATTTT.

The V and J genes are TRBV11-2 and TRBJ2-7; possibly TRBD2 for D (5 bases). Trimming removed 5 bases from V and 1 base from J, with 15 bases in between. The germline V gene encodes CDR1 SGHAT and CDR2 FQNNGV. This CDR3 has 15 residues. The CDR3 reads CASSLSAELSYEQYF. CDR3 DNA: TGTGCCAGCAGCCTATCAGCGGAGCTATCCTACGAGCAGTACTTC.

V usage is TRBV29-1 and J usage is TRBJ1-2; TRBD1 aligns across 8 bases. This CDR3 spans 11 amino acids. V was clipped by 4 bases and J by 8 bases; unmatched bases: 3. CDR1 and CDR2 (germline): SQVTM, ANQGSEA. The CDR3 protein is CSVGTGIGYTF. The CDR3 region has the DNA TGCAGCGTTGGGACAGGGATCGGCTACACCTTC.

This chain links TRBV18 with TRBJ1-1, with a tentative D call TRBD1 (5 bases). The V end was cut by 5 bases, the J end by 0 bases, with 7 bases between. The germline CDR1 and CDR2 sequences are KGHSH and LQKENI. The CDR3 is 13 residues long. The CDR3 region is CASSSTVNTEAFF. The CDR3 DNA follows: TGTGCCAGCTCATCGACAGTGAACACTGAAGCTTTCTTT.

This sequence joins TRBV11-2 and TRBJ2-1, with TRBD2 identical over 7 bases. This CDR3 has 18 amino acids. Per the germline V gene, CDR1 is SGHAT and CDR2 is FQNNGV. V shed 5 bases, J shed 1 base, and the junction held 14 bases outside the gene matches. The DNA of the CDR3 is TGTGCCAGCAGCAGAGGCGGGGTAGCGGGTTTTTCCTACAATGAGCAGTTCTTC. It specifies CASSRGGVAGFSYNEQFF.

The sample holds one count of this clone. This chain links TRBV2 with TRBJ2-2; 11 nucleotides match TRBD1. From germline, CDR1 is SNHLY and CDR2 FYNNEI. V shed 10 bases and J 8 bases; nucleotides not matched to a gene: 9. The CDR3 runs 14 residues. In DNA, the CDR3 is TGTGCCACTGAGCGGGACAGGGGGATGGGGGAGCTGTTTTTT. It is translated as CATERDRGMGELFF.